The TCR beta chain described here comes from a study of blood T cells in healthy people across ages. This clonotype has a count of ten or more. As yet, its antigen is unknown. There were at least 5 micrograms of total RNA extracted from every sample. Trimming removed 6 bases from V and 4 bases from J, with 16 bases in between. Germline-derived CDR1 and CDR2 are SGHTA and FQGNSA. This CDR3 comprises 15 residues. Study-wide results and caveats: Considered underestimates were the diversity estimates obtained from one million T cells. Per million T cells, the diversity of TCR beta decreased roughly linearly as age advanced.

For the second PCR, which ran for roughly 7 to 11 cycles, a sample-barcoded 5' primer and a J-beta primer mix were used. One entry per CDR3 protein results from TCRdb running MiXCR on the 5' RACE reads. Among approximately 810,000 distinct CDR3 sequences listed, around 28% were seen once. This chain joins TRBV7-2 and TRBJ2-1; the D gene is possibly TRBD1 (8 bases). The sequence was obtained from a woman of 80 years or more in good health. Sample: blood. The CDR3 DNA sequence: TGTGCCAGCAGGAGAGACAGGGGAGGGTACAATGAGCAGTTCTTC. Its protein is CASRRDRGGYNEQFF.